The source of this TCR beta chain is a study of T cell responses to AZD1222 COVID-19 vaccine. Findings and limits, study-wide: Regions 160-218 and 743-854 held dominance among vaccine-associated CD4 TCRs, which spanned spike. The study found Spike-specific TCR breadth and depth rose after two AZD1222 doses. As reported, nearly half of all spike-specific TCRs target variant regions that are unmutated. Donors skewed white British and female; clonal diversity was possibly underestimated.

For this clone: Its specificity is not known.

Assay used: immunoSEQ multiplex PCR; TCRdb lists only in-frame clones, some missing. The sample lists about 140,000 clones, nearly 95% occurring once. Germline V gives CDR1 MGHRA, CDR2 YSYEKL. Unmatched junction bases numbered 4, after V lost 0 bases and J lost 2 bases. The CDR3 contains 15 residues. The sequence was obtained from an adult in good health. This chain links TRBV4-1 with TRBJ2-7; 7 bases align to TRBD2. This sample comprised peripheral blood, obtained on day 0 of AZD1222 vaccination. In DNA form, the CDR3 reads TGCGCCAGCAGCCAAGATTGGGGGGGGACCTACGAGCAGTACTTC. Translated: CASSQDWGGTYEQYF.